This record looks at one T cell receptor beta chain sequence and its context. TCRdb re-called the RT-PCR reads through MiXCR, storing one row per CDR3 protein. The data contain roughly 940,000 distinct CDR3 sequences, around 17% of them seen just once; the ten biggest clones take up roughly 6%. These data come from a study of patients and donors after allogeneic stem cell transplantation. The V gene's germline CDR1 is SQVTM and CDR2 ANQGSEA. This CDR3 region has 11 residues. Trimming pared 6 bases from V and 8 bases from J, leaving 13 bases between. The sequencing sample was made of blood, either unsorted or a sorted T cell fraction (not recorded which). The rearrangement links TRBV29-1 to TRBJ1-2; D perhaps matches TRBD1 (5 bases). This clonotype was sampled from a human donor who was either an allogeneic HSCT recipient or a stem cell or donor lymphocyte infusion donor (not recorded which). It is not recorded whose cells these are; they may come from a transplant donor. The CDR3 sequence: CSVPGRGGYTF. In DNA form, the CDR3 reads TGCAGCGTACCCGGCCGGGGCGGCTACACCTTC.